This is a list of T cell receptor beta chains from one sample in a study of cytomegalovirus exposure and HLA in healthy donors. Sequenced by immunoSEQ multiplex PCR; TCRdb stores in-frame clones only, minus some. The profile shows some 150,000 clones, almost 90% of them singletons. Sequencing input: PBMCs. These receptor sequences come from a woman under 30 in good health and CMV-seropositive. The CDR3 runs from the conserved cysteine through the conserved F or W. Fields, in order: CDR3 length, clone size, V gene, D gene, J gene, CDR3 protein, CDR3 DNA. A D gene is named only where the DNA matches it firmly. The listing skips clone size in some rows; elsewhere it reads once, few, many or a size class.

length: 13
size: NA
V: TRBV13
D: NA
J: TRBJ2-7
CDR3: CASSLPPTARQYF
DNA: TGTGCCAGCAGCTTACCCCCCACGGCTAGGCAGTACTTC

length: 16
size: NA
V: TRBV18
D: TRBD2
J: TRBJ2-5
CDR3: CASSPVRLAGQETQYF
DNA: TGTGCCAGCTCACCAGTGAGGCTAGCGGGCCAAGAGACCCAGTACTTC

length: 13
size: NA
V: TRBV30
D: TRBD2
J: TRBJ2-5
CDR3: CASRLAGAVTQYF
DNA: TGTGCCTCTAGACTAGCGGGAGCGGTGACCCAGTACTTC

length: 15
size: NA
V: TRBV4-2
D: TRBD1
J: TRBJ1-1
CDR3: CASSLPTGGVTEAFF
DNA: TGTGCCAGCAGCCTACCAACAGGGGGCGTCACTGAAGCTTTCTTT

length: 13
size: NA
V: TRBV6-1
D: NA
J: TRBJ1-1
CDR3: CASKTHQNTEAFF
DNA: TGTGCCTCGAAAACACACCAGAACACTGAAGCTTTCTTT

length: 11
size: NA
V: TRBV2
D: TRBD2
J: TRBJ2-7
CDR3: CASRTSSEQYF
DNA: TGTGCCAGCAGGACTAGCAGCGAGCAGTACTTC

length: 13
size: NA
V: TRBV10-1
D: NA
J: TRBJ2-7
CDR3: CASKGDRTGEQYF
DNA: TGCGCCAGCAAGGGTGACAGGACCGGTGAGCAGTACTTC

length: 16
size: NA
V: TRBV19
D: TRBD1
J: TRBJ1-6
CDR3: CASTAPGQGPNSPLHF
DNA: TGTGCCAGTACCGCCCCTGGACAGGGCCCTAATTCACCCCTCCACTTT

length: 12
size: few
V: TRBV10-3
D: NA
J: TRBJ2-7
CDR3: CAISPGQYEQYF
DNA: TGTGCCATCAGCCCAGGACAGTACGAGCAGTACTTC

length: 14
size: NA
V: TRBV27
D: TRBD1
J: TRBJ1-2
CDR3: CASSLRRQGDGYTF
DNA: TGTGCCAGCAGTCTCCGACGACAGGGTGATGGCTACACCTTC

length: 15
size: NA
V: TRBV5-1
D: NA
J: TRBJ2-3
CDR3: CASSLAVVSTDTQYF
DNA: TGCGCCAGCAGCTTGGCGGTAGTCAGCACAGATACGCAGTATTTT

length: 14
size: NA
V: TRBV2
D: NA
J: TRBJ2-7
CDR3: CARKGRSDSYEQYF
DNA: TGTGCCAGGAAGGGGCGCTCAGATTCCTACGAGCAGTACTTC

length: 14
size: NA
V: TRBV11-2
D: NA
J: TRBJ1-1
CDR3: CASSGKLRGAEAFF
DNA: TGTGCCAGCAGCGGAAAACTCAGGGGAGCTGAAGCTTTCTTT

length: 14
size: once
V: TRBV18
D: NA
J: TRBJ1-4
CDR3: CASSPRSGGEKLFF
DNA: TGTGCCAGCTCACCACGGTCCGGCGGGGAAAAACTGTTTTTT

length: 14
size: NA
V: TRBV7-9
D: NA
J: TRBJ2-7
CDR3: CASSSPGHQYEQYF
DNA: TGTGCCAGCAGCTCCCCGGGACACCAATACGAGCAGTACTTC

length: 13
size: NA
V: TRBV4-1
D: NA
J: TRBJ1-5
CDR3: CASSQDRNQPQHF
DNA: TGCGCCAGCAGCCAAGATAGAAATCAGCCCCAGCATTTT

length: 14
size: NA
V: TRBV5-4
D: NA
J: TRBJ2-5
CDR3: CASSFERAESAQYF
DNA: TGTGCCAGCAGCTTTGAGCGGGCAGAATCGGCCCAGTACTTC

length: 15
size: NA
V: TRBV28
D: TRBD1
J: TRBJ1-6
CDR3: CASSLGTGGNSPLHF
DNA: TGTGCCAGCAGTTTGGGGACAGGGGGAAATTCACCCCTCCACTTT

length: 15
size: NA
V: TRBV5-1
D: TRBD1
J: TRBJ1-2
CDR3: CASSYEDRVSGGYTF
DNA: TGCGCCAGCAGCTACGAGGACAGGGTCTCGGGTGGCTACACCTTC

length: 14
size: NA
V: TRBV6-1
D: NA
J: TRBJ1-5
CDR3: CAGGWGVGNQPQHF
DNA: TGTGCCGGGGGGTGGGGTGTTGGCAATCAGCCCCAGCATTTT

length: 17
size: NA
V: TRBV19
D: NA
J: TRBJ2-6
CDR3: CASSILGSNSGANVLTF
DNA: TGTGCCAGTAGTATATTGGGCAGCAACTCTGGGGCCAACGTCCTGACTTTC

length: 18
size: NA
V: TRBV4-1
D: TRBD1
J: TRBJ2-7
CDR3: CASSQDRPPDRLYYEQYF
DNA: TGCGCCAGCAGCCAAGATAGGCCCCCGGACAGGTTATACTACGAGCAGTACTTC

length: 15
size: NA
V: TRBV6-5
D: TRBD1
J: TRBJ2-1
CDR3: CASSYTGQGNNEQFF
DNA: TGTGCCAGCAGTTATACCGGACAGGGTAACAATGAGCAGTTCTTC

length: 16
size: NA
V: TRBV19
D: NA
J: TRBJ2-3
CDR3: CASSISWARGTDTQYF
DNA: TGTGCCAGTAGTATCTCTTGGGCCAGAGGCACAGATACGCAGTATTTT

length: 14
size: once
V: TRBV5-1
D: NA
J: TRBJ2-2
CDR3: CASVRSENTGELFF
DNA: TGCGCCAGTGTGAGGTCGGAGAACACCGGGGAGCTGTTTTTT

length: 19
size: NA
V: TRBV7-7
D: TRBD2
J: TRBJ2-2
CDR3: CASSYRLGLAGVGTGELFF
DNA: TGTGCTAGCAGCTACCGACTTGGACTAGCGGGAGTTGGTACCGGGGAGCTGTTTTTT

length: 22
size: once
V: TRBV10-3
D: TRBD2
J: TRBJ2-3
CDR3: CAIKRTSGSFDLLRPSTDTQYF
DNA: TGTGCCATCAAAAGGACTAGCGGGAGTTTCGACTTACTACGTCCTAGCACAGATACGCAGTATTTT

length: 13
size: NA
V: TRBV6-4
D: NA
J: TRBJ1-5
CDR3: CASSVEGGQPQHF
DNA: TGTGCCAGCAGTGTCGAGGGAGGTCAGCCCCAGCATTTT

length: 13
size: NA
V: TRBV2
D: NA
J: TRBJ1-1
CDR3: CASIPNAQGEAFF
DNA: TGTGCCAGCATACCCAATGCTCAGGGAGAAGCTTTCTTT

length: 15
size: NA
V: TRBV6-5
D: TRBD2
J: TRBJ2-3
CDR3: CASSYGLAGADTQYF
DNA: TGTGCCAGCAGTTACGGGTTAGCGGGAGCAGATACGCAGTATTTT

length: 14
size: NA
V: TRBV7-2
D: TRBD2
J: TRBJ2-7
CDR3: CASSLGGGSYEQYF
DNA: TGTGCCAGCAGCTTAGGCGGGGGATCCTACGAGCAGTACTTC

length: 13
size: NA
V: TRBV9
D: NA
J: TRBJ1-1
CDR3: CASSVHSNTEAFF
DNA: TGTGCCAGCAGCGTACATTCGAACACTGAAGCTTTCTTT

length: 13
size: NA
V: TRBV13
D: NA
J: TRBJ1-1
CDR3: CASSLDRNTEAFF
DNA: TGTGCCAGCAGCTTAGACAGGAACACTGAAGCTTTCTTT

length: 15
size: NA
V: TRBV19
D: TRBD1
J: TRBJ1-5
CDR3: CASSITGGGLQPQHF
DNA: TGTGCCAGTAGTATAACAGGGGGAGGTTTGCAGCCCCAGCATTTT

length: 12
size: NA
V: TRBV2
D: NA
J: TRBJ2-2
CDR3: CASSDLERELFF
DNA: TGTGCCAGCAGTGATCTGGAGAGGGAGCTGTTTTTT

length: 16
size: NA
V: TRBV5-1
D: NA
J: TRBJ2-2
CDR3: CASSFRPGDLTGELFF
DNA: TGCGCCAGCAGCTTCCGCCCGGGAGACCTCACCGGGGAGCTGTTTTTT

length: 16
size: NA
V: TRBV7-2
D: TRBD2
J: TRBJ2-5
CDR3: CASSLASGVMQETQYF
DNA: TGTGCCAGCAGCTTAGCTAGCGGGGTAATGCAAGAGACCCAGTACTTC

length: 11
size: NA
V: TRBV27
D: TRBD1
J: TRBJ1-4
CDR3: CASWGTGTLFF
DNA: TGTGCCAGTTGGGGGACAGGAACACTGTTTTTT

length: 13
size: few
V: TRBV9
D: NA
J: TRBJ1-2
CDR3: CASSFGSGYGYTF
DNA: TGTGCCAGCAGCTTTGGGAGTGGCTATGGCTACACCTTC